The rows below give T cell receptor beta chains drawn from one sample of a study of tumor and adjacent non-tumor tissue in lung cancer. Using its own MiXCR run on the multiplex PCR reads, TCRdb lists one record per CDR3 protein. Among over 110,000 distinct CDR3 sequences, 60% to 70% were seen once, and the ten largest hold roughly 18%. Sequenced sample: lung tumor tissue. These receptors were taken from a man aged 55 to 69 with small cell lung cancer. CDR3s include the opening cysteine and the closing phenylalanine or tryptophan. A D gene is named only where the DNA matches it firmly. Only part of the rows carry a size: once, few, many, or a class if the clone is expanded.

TRBV12-3/TRBV12-4	TRBJ1-4	-	-	CVSRDDSVVNEKLFF	TGTGTCAGCAGGGATGATTCAGTTGTTAATGAGAAACTGTTTTTT
TRBV11-3	TRBJ2-2	-	-	CASSLVVYTGELFF	TGTGCCAGCAGCTTAGTTGTGTACACCGGGGAGCTGTTTTTT
TRBV12-3/TRBV12-4	TRBJ1-1	TRBD1	few	CASSLTGAPEAFF	TGTGCCAGCAGCCTTACAGGGGCCCCTGAAGCTTTCTTT
TRBV11-2	TRBJ2-6	-	-	CASKLGPPGASVLTF	TGTGCCAGCAAATTAGGACCCCCTGGGGCCAGCGTCCTGACTTTC
TRBV6-6	TRBJ1-4	-	-	CASSRTDNNGKLLF	TGTGCCAGCAGCCGGACAGATAATAATGGAAAACTGCTTTTT
TRBV11-3	TRBJ2-7	TRBD1	-	CACSPNRGLDEQYF	TGTGCCTGCAGCCCTAACAGGGGGCTCGACGAGCAGTACTTC
TRBV6-5	TRBJ2-1	TRBD1	many	CASRLRRDRGDEQFF	TGTGCCAGCAGGTTGAGAAGGGACAGGGGGGATGAGCAGTTCTTC
TRBV6-2/TRBV6-3	TRBJ2-1	-	medium-sized	CASSPGSSYNEQFF	TGTGCCAGCAGCCCCGGCTCCTCCTACAATGAGCAGTTCTTC
TRBV6-2/TRBV6-3	TRBJ1-2	-	-	CASSYSKSYGFTF	TGTGCCAGCAGTTACTCGAAAAGCTATGGCTTCACCTTC
TRBV19	TRBJ1-2	TRBD1	-	CASSYNRGLTGYTF	TGTGCCAGTAGTTACAACAGGGGGCTCACTGGCTACACCTTC
TRBV6-1	TRBJ2-3	-	once	CASSGRGTDTQYF	TGTGCCAGCAGTGGACGGGGAACAGATACGCAGTATTTT
TRBV20-1	TRBJ2-5	-	-	CSASGIGTTEETQYF	TGCAGTGCTAGTGGGATTGGGACCACGGAGGAGACCCAGTACTTC
TRBV5-6	TRBJ2-5	-	few	CASSSLSGTQETQYF	TGTGCCAGCAGCTCGTTAAGCGGAACCCAAGAGACCCAGTACTTC
TRBV13	TRBJ1-4	-	-	CASSGEGVGSEKLFF	TGTGCCAGCAGCGGTGAGGGGGTAGGGTCGGAAAAACTGTTTTTT
TRBV11-2	TRBJ2-5	TRBD2	-	CASSFVGLAEEGETQYF	TGTGCCAGCAGCTTCGTAGGACTAGCGGAAGAGGGGGAGACCCAGTACTTT
TRBV29-1	TRBJ1-1	-	few	CSVGGGNTEAFF	TGCAGCGTTGGCGGAGGGAACACTGAAGCTTTCTTT
TRBV4-1	TRBJ2-1	-	-	CASSQFDNPSYNGQFF	TGCGCCAGCAGCCAATTCGACAATCCTTCCTACAATGGGCAGTTCTTC
TRBV20-1	TRBJ2-4	TRBD2	many	CSARIWGLAGDIQYF	TGCAGTGCTAGAATTTGGGGACTAGCGGGAGACATTCAGTACTTC
TRBV11-2	TRBJ2-1	-	few	CASSLMDGSEQFF	TGTGCCAGCAGCCTAATGGACGGGAGTGAGCAGTTCTTC
TRBV28	TRBJ1-2	-	-	CATWYRYGYTF	TGTGCCACCTGGTACCGTTATGGCTACACCTTC
TRBV6-5	TRBJ1-3	-	-	CASSYLRRSSGNTIYF	TGTGCCAGCAGTTACCTGAGGAGGAGCTCTGGAAACACCATATATTTT
TRBV20-1	TRBJ1-2	TRBD1	-	CTARVGGFYGYTF	TGCACTGCTAGAGTAGGGGGCTTTTATGGCTACACCTTC
TRBV24-1	TRBJ2-2	-	few	CATSDPTANTGELFF	TGTGCCACCAGTGATCCGACAGCGAACACCGGGGAGCTGTTTTTT
TRBV29-1	TRBJ2-5	TRBD1	many	CSVQGAQETQYF	TGCAGCGTTCAGGGGGCTCAAGAGACCCAGTACTTC
TRBV11-1	TRBJ2-2	TRBD1	-	CAINSPDRIDTGELFF	TGTGCCATCAACTCCCCGGACAGGATAGACACCGGGGAGCTGTTTTTT
TRBV29-1	TRBJ1-2	-	once	CSSGLSNHGYNF	TGCAGCTCCGGACTTTCTAACCATGGCTACAACTTC
TRBV5-6	TRBJ1-3	-	few	CASSLSRGNTIYF	TGTGCCAGCAGCCTGTCTCGTGGAAACACCATATATTTT
TRBV12-3/TRBV12-4	TRBJ2-7	TRBD2	-	CDSSTGLAGGSEQYF	TGTGACAGCAGCACGGGACTGGCGGGAGGGAGCGAGCAGTACTTC
TRBV6-2/TRBV6-3	TRBJ1-2	TRBD1	few	CASRNYRGDYGYTF	TGTGCCAGCAGAAATTACAGGGGGGACTATGGCTACACCTTC
TRBV20-1	TRBJ2-1	TRBD2	-	CSASPAGGAYKEQFF	TGCAGTGCTTCACCAGCGGGAGGAGCCTACAAAGAGCAGTTCTTC
TRBV29-1	TRBJ2-1	-	once	CSVTDSGWINEHFF	TGCAGCGTTACCGACAGTGGCTGGATAAATGAGCACTTCTTC
TRBV6-1	TRBJ1-1	-	many	CASRLDFGAARAFF	TGTGCCAGCAGATTGGATTTTGGGGCTGCGAGAGCTTTCTTT
TRBV6-6	TRBJ1-2	TRBD1	-	CASRGDSYGYTF	TGTGCCAGCAGAGGGGACAGTTATGGCTACACCTTC
TRBV20-1	TRBJ2-1	-	many	CSAQLGGTSSEQFF	TGCAGTGCACAACTGGGCGGGACAAGCAGTGAGCAGTTCTTC
TRBV11-2	TRBJ2-6	-	-	CANSLKHGSVLTF	TGTGCCAACAGCTTAAAGCATGGTTCCGTCCTGACTTTC
TRBV20-1	TRBJ2-1	-	many	CSVKQASGSNEQFF	TGCAGTGTTAAACAAGCGTCGGGGAGCAATGAGCAGTTCTTC